This entry is about one T cell receptor beta chain. Losses at the gene ends were 7 bases for V and 6 bases for J; bases not matched to a gene: 9. The CDR3 covers 14 residues. Germline loops: CDR1 MNHEY, CDR2 SMNVEV (reference sequence). TCRdb's copy holds only in-frame clones and misses some; the assay was immunoSEQ multiplex PCR. The data hold some 25,000 clones, with approximately 96% observed a single time. The data are from a study of B cell selection in AIRE deficiency. The sorted conventional CD4 T cells were gated as CD4+CD127+. The source is a human donor in good health. The sequenced sample was CD4+CD127+ conventional T cells sorted from PBMCs. The chain links TRBV27 to TRBJ2-7; 10 positions match TRBD1. The CDR3 DNA sequence: TGTGCCAGCAAAATAGGACAGGGGGAGGCCGAGCAGTACTTC. Translating gives CASKIGQGEAEQYF.